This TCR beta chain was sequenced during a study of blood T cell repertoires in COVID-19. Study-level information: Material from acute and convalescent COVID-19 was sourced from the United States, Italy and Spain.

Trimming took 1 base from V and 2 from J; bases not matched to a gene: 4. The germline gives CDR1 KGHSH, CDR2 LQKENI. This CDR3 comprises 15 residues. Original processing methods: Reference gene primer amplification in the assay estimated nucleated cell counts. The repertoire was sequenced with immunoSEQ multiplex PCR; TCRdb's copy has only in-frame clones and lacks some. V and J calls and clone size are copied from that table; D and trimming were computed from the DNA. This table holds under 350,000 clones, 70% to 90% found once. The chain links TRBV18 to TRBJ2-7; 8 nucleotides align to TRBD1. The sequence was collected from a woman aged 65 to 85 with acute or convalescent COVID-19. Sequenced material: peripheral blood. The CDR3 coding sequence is TGTGCCAGCTCACCACTCGGGACAGGTACCTACGAGCAGTACTTC. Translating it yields CASSPLGTGTYEQYF. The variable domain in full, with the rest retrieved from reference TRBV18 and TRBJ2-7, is NAGVMQNPRHLVRRRGQEARLRCSPMKGHSHVYWYRQLPEEGLKFMVYLQKENIIDESGMPKERFSAEFPKEGPSILRIQQVVRGDSAAYFCASSPLGTGTYEQYFGPGTRLTVT.